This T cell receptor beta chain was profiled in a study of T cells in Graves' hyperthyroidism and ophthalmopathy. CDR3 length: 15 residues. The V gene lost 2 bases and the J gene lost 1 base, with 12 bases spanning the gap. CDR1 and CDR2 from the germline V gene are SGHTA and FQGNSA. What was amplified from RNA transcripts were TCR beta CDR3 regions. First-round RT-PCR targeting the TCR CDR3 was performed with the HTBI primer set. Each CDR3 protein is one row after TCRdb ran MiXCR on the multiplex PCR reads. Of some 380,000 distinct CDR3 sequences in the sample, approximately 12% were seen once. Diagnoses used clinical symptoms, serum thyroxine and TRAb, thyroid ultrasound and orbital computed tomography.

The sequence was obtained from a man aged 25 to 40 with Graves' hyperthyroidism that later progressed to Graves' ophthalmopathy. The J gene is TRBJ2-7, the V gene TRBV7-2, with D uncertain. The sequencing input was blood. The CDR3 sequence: CASSLIATPSYEQYF. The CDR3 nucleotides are TGTGCCAGCAGCTTAATCGCTACTCCTTCCTACGAGCAGTACTTC.